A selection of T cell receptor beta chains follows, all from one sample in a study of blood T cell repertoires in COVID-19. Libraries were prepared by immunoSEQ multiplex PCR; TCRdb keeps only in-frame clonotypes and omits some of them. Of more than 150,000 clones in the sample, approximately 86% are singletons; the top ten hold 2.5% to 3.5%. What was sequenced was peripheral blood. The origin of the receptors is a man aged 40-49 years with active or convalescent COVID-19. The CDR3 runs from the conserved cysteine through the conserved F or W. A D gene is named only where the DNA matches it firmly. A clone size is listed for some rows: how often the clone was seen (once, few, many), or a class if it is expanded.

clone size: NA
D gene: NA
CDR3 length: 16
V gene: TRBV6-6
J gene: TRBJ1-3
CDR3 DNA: TGTGCCAGCAGTTACACGGGGGGTTACTCTGGAAACACCATATATTTT
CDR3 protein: CASSYTGGYSGNTIYF

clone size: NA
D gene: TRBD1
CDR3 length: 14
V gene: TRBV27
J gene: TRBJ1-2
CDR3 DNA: TGTGCCAGCAGTTTAGTCGGGACAGTTGATGGCTACACCTTC
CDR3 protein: CASSLVGTVDGYTF

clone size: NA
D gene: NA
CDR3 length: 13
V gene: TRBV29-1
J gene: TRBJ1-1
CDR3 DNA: TGCAGCGTTGAGAGTGGCGGACACCGTGGGGCTTTCTTT
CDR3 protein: CSVESGGHRGAFF

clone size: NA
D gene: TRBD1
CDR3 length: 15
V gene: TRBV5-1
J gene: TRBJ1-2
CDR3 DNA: TGCGCCAGCAGCCCTACAGGGGACGTTAACTATGGCTACACCTTC
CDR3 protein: CASSPTGDVNYGYTF

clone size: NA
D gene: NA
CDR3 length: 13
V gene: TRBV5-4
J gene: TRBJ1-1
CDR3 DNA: TGTGCCAGCAGCGCTACAGTGAACACTGAAGCTTTCTTT
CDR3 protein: CASSATVNTEAFF

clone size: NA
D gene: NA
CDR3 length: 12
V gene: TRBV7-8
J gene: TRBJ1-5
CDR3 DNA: TGTGCCAGCAGCTTTATTAATCAGCCCCAGCATTTT
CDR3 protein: CASSFINQPQHF

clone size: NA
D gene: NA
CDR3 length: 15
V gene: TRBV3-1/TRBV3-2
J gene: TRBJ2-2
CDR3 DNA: TGTGCCAGCAGCCAAGAAGAGAGGGTGTCCGGGGAGCTGTTTTTT
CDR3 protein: CASSQEERVSGELFF

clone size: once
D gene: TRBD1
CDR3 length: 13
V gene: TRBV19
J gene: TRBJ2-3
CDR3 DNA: TGTGCCACTGGGACAGGAGGCCCAGATACGCAGTATTTT
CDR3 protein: CATGTGGPDTQYF

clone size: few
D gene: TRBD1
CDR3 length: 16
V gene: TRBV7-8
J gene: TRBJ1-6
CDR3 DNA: TGTGCCAGCAGCCCAGGACAGGGGGCGCATATTTCACCCCTCCACTTT
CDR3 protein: CASSPGQGAHISPLHF

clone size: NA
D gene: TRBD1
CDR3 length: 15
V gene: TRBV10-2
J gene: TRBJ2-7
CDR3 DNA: TGCGCCAGCAGTGAGGGACAGGGGGCTTCCTACGAGCAGTACTTC
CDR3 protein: CASSEGQGASYEQYF

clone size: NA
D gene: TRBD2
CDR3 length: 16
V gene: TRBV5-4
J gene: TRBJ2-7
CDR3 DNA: TGTGCCAGCAGCTCACTGTCTAGCGGGGAAAAGGTCGAGCAGTACTTC
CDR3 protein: CASSSLSSGEKVEQYF

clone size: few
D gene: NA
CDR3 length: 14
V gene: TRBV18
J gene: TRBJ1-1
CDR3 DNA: TGTGCCAGCTCACCAACAGGGCATGGGGCTGAAGCTTTCTTT
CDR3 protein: CASSPTGHGAEAFF

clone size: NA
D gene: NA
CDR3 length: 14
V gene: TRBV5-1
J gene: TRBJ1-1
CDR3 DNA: TGCGCCAGCAGCTTCTCAGGGCCGAACACTGAAGCTTTCTTT
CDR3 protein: CASSFSGPNTEAFF

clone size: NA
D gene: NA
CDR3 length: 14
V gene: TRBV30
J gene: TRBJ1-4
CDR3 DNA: TGTGCCTGGAGTGTTATGGGGCTGGGTGAAAAACTGTTTTTT
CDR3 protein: CAWSVMGLGEKLFF

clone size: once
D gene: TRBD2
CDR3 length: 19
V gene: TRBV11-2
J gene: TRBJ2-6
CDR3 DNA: TGTGCCAGCAGGCCCCTTCGATCCCATAGCGGGGCTGGGGCCAACGTCCTGACTTTC
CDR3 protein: CASRPLRSHSGAGANVLTF

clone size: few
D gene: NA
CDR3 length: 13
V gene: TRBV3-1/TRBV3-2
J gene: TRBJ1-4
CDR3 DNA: TGTGCCAGCAGCCAAGAGGCGGTCGAAAAACTGTTTTTT
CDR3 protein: CASSQEAVEKLFF

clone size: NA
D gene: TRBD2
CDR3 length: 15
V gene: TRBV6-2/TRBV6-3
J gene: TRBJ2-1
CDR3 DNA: TGTGCCAGCAGTTACTCCATAGCGGGGGTCACGATTAGGTTCTTC
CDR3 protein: CASSYSIAGVTIRFF

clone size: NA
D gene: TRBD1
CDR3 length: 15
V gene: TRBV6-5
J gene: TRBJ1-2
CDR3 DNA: TGTGCCAGCAGTTACTCGAGGGACAGCACCTATGGCTACACCTTC
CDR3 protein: CASSYSRDSTYGYTF

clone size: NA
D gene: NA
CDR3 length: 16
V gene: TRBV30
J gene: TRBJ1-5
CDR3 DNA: TGTGCCTGGAGTGTATGGGGCGCCCATAGCAATCAGCCCCAGCATTTT
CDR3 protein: CAWSVWGAHSNQPQHF

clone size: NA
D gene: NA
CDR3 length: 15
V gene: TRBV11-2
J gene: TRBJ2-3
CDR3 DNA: TGTGCCAGCAGCTTAGTCGGAGGGCGCACAGATACGCAGTATTTT
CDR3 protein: CASSLVGGRTDTQYF

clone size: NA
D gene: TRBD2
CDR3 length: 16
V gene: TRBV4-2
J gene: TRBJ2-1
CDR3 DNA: TGTGCCAGCAGCCAAGATCCTAGCGGGGGGGTTGGTGAGCAGTTCTTC
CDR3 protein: CASSQDPSGGVGEQFF

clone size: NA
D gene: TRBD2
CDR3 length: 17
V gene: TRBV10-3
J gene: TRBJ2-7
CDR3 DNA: TGTGCCATCAGCCCCGGGACTAGCGGGGATTCGTCCTACGAGCAGTACTTC
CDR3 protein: CAISPGTSGDSSYEQYF

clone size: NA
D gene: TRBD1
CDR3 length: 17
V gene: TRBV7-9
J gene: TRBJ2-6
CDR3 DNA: TGTGCCAGCAGCCCAGGACAGGGGGGAACTGGGGCCAACGTCCTGACTTTC
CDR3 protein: CASSPGQGGTGANVLTF

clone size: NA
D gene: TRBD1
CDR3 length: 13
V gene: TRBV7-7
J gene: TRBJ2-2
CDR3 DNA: TGTGCTAGCAGCCTGGGACAGGCCGGGGAGCTGTTTTTT
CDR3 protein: CASSLGQAGELFF

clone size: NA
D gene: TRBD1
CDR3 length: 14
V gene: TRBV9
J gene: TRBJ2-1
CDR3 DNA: TGTGCCAGCAGCGCGGGGGACAGGGCTAGTGAGCAGTTCTTC
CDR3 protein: CASSAGDRASEQFF

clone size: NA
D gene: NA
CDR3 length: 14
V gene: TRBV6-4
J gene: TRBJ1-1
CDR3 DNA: TGTGCCAGCAGTGACACACAGGGTTCAACTGAAGCTTTCTTT
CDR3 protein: CASSDTQGSTEAFF

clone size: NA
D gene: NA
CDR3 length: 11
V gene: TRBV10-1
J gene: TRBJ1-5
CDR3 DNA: TGCGCCACCTTGACAGTGCAGCCCCAGCATTTT
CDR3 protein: CATLTVQPQHF

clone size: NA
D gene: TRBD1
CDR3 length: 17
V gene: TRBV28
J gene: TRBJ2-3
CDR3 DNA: TGTGCCAGCAGTTTCGGACAGGCCGACTGGAGCCCAGATACGCAGTATTTT
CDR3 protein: CASSFGQADWSPDTQYF

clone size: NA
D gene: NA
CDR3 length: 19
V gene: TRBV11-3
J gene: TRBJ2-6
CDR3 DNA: TGTGCCAGCAGCTTCAGAGGCGGGCAGGGGAACTCTGGGGCCAACGTCCTGACTTTC
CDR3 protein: CASSFRGGQGNSGANVLTF

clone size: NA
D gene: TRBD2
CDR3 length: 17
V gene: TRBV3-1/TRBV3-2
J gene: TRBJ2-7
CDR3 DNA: TGTGCCAGCAGCCAAGGGACTAGCGGGGAGGCAATCTACGAGCAGTACTTC
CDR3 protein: CASSQGTSGEAIYEQYF

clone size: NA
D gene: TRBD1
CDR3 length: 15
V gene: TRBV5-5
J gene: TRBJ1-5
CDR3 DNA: TGTGCCAGCAGCTACACAGGGGATAGCAATCAGCCCCAGCATTTT
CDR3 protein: CASSYTGDSNQPQHF

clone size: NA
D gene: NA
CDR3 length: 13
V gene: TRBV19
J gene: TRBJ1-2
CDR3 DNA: TGTGCCAGTAGTATGGGCGGGGGCTGGAGCTACACCTTC
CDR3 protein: CASSMGGGWSYTF

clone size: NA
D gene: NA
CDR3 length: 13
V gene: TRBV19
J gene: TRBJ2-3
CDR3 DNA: TGTGCCAGTAGTAAGACTAGCACAGATACGCAGTATTTT
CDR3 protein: CASSKTSTDTQYF

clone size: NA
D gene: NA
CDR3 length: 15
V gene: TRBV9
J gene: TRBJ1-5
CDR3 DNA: TGTGCCAGCAGCGTTTCCGGAGCAGGAGGTCAGCCCCAGCATTTT
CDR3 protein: CASSVSGAGGQPQHF

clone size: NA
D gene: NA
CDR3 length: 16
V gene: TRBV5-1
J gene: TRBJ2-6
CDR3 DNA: TGCGCCAGCAGCCCACAGTACCACTCTGGGGCCAACGTCCTGACTTTC
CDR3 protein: CASSPQYHSGANVLTF

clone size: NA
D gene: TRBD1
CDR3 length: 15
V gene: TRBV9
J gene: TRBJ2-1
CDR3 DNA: TGTGCCAGCAGCGGGGGACAGGGGCCCTACAATGAGCAGTTCTTC
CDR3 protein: CASSGGQGPYNEQFF

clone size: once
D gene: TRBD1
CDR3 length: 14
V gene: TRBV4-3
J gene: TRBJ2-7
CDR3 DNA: TGCGCCAGCAGCCCCGGGACAGCCTCCTACGAGCAGTACTTC
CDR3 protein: CASSPGTASYEQYF

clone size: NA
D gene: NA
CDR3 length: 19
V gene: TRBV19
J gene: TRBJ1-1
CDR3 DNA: TGTGCCAGTAGTATCCTATTACCCCTTTCGGGGGTAAGGATGGCTGAAGCTTTCTTT
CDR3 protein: CASSILLPLSGVRMAEAFF

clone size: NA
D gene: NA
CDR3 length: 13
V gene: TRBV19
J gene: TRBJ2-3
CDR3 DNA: TGTGCCAGTAGAGGCGGGAGCACAGATACGCAGTATTTT
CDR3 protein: CASRGGSTDTQYF

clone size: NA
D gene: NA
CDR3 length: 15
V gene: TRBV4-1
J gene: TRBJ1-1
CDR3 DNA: TGCGCCAGCAGCCAATCCCCCAGGCATAACACTGAAGCTTTCTTT
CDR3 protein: CASSQSPRHNTEAFF

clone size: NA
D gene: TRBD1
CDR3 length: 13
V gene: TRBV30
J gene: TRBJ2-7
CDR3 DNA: TGTGCCTGGAATGTGGGACAGGGCTACGAGCAGTACTTC
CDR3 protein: CAWNVGQGYEQYF

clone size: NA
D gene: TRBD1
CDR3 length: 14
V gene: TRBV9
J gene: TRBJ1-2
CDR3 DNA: TGTGCCAGCAGCGTAGGACAGGGGCTTAATGGCTACACCTTC
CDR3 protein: CASSVGQGLNGYTF

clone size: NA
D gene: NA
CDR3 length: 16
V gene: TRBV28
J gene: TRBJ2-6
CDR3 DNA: TGTGCCAGCACCCCCGGGGAAAAAGCTGGGGCCAACGTCCTGACTTTC
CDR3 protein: CASTPGEKAGANVLTF

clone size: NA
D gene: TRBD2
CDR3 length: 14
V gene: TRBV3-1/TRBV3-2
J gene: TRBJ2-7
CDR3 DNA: TGTGCCAGCAGCCAATCGGGACTAGCCTACGAGCAGTACTTC
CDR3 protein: CASSQSGLAYEQYF

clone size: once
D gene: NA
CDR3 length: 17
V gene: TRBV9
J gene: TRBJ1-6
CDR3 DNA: TGTGCCAGCAGTCCTGCCCCTTTGGACAGCTTCCATTCACCCCTCCACTTT
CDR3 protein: CASSPAPLDSFHSPLHF

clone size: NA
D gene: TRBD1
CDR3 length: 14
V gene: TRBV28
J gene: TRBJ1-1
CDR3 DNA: TGTGCCAGCAGCCTAACAGGGGAGTACACTGAAGCTTTCTTT
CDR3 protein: CASSLTGEYTEAFF

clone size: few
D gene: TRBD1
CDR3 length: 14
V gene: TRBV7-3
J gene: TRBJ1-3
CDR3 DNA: TGTGCCAGCAGCTGGGGGACAGGTGGAAACACCATATATTTT
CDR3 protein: CASSWGTGGNTIYF

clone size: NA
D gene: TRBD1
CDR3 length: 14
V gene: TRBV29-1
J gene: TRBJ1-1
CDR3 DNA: TGCAGCCCATGGGGCTTACAGGGGACCACTGAAGCTTTCTTT
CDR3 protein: CSPWGLQGTTEAFF

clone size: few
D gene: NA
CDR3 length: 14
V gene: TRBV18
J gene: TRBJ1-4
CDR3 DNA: TGTGCCAGCTCAGAAGGGGAAGGCATGGAAAAACTGTTTTTT
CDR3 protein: CASSEGEGMEKLFF

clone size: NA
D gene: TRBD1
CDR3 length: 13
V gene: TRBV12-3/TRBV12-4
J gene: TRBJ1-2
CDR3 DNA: TGTGCCAGCAGAAAAGGGACAGAGAATGGCTACACCTTC
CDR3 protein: CASRKGTENGYTF

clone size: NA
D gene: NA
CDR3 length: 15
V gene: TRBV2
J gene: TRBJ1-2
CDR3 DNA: TGTGCCAGCAGTGAAGCGACGGCGGGGGGCTATGGCTACACCTTC
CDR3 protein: CASSEATAGGYGYTF

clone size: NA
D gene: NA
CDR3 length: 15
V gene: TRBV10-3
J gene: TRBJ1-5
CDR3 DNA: TGTGCCACGCGGGAAACTACAGGAAACAATCAGCCCCAGCATTTT
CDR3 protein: CATRETTGNNQPQHF

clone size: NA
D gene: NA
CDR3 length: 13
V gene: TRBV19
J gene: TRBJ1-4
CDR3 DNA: TGTGCCAGTAGTCTCAGGGGCGATGAAAAACTGTTTTTT
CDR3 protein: CASSLRGDEKLFF

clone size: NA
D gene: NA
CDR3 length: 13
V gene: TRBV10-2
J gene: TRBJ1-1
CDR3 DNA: TGCGCCAGCAGTCCTAACTCGAACACTGAAGCTTTCTTT
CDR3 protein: CASSPNSNTEAFF

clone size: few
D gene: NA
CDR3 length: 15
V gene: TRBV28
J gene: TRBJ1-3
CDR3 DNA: TGTGCCAGCGATTCCTTCGGGGGGCCCGGAAACACCATATATTTT
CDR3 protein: CASDSFGGPGNTIYF

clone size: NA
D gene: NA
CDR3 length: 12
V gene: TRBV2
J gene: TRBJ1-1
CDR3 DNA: TGTGCCAGCAGTGTGAGTAACACTGAAGCTTTCTTT
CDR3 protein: CASSVSNTEAFF

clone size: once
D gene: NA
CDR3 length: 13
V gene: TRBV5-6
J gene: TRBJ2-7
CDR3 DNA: TGTGCCAGCAGCTTGGTTTCCGGGTACGAGCAGTACTTC
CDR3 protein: CASSLVSGYEQYF

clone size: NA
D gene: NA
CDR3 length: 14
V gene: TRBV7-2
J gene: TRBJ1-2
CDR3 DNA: TGTGCCAGCAGCCCATCCGACAATCGGCATGGCTACACCTTC
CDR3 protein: CASSPSDNRHGYTF

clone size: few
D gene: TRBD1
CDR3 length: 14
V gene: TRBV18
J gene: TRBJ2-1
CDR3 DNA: TGTGCCAGCTCACAGGGGGCGAGTTATAATGAGCAGTTCTTC
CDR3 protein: CASSQGASYNEQFF

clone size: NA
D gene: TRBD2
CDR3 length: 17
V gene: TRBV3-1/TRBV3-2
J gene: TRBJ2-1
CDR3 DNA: TGTGCCAGCAGCCAAGGAGCTCGAGCGGGGCACTACAATGAGCAGTTCTTC
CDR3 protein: CASSQGARAGHYNEQFF